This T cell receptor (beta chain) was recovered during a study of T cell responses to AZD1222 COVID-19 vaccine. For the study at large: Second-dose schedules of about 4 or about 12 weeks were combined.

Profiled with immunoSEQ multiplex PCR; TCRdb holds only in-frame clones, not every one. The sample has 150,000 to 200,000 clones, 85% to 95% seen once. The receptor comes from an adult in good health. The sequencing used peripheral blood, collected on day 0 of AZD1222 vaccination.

CDR3 amino acids: CASKGNTEAFF. For the CDR3, the DNA is TGTGCCAGCAAAGGGAACACTGAAGCTTTCTTT. This rearrangement joins TRBV28 to TRBJ1-1; D not certain. V was cut by 7 bases and J by 1 base, with 4 bases left in between. Per the germline V gene, CDR1 is MDHEN and CDR2 is SYDVKM. This CDR3 is built from 11 residues.